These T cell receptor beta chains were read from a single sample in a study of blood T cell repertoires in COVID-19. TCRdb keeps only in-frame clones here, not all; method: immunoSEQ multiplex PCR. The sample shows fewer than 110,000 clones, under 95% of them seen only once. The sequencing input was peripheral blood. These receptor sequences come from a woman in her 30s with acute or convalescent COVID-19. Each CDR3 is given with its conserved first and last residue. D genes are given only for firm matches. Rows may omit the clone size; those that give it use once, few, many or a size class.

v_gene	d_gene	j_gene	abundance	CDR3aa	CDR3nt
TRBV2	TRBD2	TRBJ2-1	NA	CANLLTLAGGTSSYNEQFF	TGTGCCAACCTGCTCACCTTAGCGGGGGGGACGAGCTCCTACAATGAGCAGTTCTTC
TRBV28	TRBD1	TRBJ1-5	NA	CASSLTPQGGDQPQHF	TGTGCCAGCAGTCTTACTCCACAGGGGGGGGATCAGCCCCAGCATTTT
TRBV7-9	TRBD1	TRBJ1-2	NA	CASSLRDRGRLYGYTF	TGTGCCAGCAGCTTACGGGACAGGGGGCGCCTCTATGGCTACACCTTC
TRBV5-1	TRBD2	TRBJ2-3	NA	CASSLGLAGGPEGDTQYF	TGCGCCAGCAGCCTCGGGCTAGCGGGAGGGCCCGAAGGGGATACGCAGTATTTT
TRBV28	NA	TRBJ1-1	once	CASSFGGIGAAFF	TGTGCCAGCAGTTTTGGGGGGATCGGAGCGGCTTTCTTT
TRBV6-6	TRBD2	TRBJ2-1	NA	CASSPIGGSGEPGSYNEQFF	TGTGCCAGCAGCCCCATAGGGGGTAGCGGGGAGCCGGGCTCCTACAATGAGCAGTTCTTC
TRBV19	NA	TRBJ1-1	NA	CASSTGGGRDTEAFF	TGTGCCAGTAGTACGGGGGGAGGTAGAGACACTGAAGCTTTCTTT
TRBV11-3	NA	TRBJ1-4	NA	CASSLNGNEKLFF	TGTGCCAGCAGCTTAAACGGGAATGAAAAACTGTTTTTT
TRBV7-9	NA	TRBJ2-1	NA	CASAPQGRSYNEQFF	TGTGCCAGCGCCCCCCAGGGTCGCTCCTACAATGAGCAGTTCTTC
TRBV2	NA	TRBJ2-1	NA	CASSDRVYNEQFF	TGTGCCAGCAGTGATCGAGTTTACAATGAGCAGTTCTTC
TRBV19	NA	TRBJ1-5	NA	CASRYGDYNQPQHF	TGTGCCAGTAGGTACGGGGACTACAATCAGCCCCAGCATTTT
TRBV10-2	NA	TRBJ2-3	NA	CASSVTGVNTQYF	TGCGCCAGCAGTGTGACAGGAGTAAATACGCAGTATTTT
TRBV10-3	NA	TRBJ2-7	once	CAITPDSSYEQYF	TGTGCCATCACCCCAGACAGCTCCTACGAGCAGTACTTC
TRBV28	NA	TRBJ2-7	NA	CASSSRTVYEQYF	TGTGCCAGCAGTTCCCGGACAGTCTACGAGCAGTACTTC
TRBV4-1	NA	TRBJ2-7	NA	CASSHTGQLSEQYF	TGCGCCAGCAGCCACACAGGACAGCTCTCCGAGCAGTACTTC
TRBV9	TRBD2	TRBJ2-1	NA	CASSVGREMRGEQFF	TGTGCCAGCAGCGTAGGGCGGGAGATGAGGGGTGAGCAGTTCTTC
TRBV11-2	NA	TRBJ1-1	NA	CASSISGGRVAEAFF	TGTGCCAGCAGCATTAGTGGGGGCAGGGTCGCTGAAGCTTTCTTT
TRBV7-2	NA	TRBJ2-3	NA	CASSLTGTDTQYF	TGTGCCAGCAGCTTAACAGGCACAGATACGCAGTATTTT
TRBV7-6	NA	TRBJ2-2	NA	CASSLGGGVYTGELFF	TGTGCCAGCAGCTTAGGGGGCGGCGTTTACACCGGGGAGCTGTTTTTT
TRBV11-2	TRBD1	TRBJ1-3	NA	CASSTRSQGASGNTIYF	TGTGCCAGCAGCACGAGGTCGCAGGGGGCATCTGGAAACACCATATATTTT
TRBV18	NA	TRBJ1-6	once	CASSLRQEDSPLHF	TGTGCCAGCTCCCTAAGACAGGAGGATTCACCCCTCCACTTT
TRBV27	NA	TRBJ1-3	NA	CASSLSRSGNTIYF	TGTGCCAGCAGTTTATCGCGTTCTGGAAACACCATATATTTT
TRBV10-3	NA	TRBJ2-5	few	CAISGTAQETQYF	TGTGCCATCAGCGGGACTGCCCAAGAGACCCAGTACTTC
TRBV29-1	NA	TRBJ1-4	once	CSVEAPYGEKLFF	TGCAGCGTTGAAGCGCCGTACGGTGAAAAACTGTTTTTT
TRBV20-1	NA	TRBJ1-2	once	CSANGNYGYTF	TGCAGTGCGAACGGTAACTATGGCTACACCTTC
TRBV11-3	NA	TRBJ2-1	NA	CASSYLEGEQFF	TGTGCCAGCAGCTACCTGGAGGGTGAGCAGTTCTTC
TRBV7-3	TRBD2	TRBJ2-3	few	CASSSLAGDTDTQYF	TGTGCCAGCAGCTCCCTAGCGGGGGACACAGATACGCAGTATTTT
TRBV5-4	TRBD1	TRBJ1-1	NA	CASSATGRLDNEAFF	TGTGCCAGCAGCGCGACAGGGAGGCTAGATAATGAAGCTTTCTTT
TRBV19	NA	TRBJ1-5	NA	CASSMRVSQPQHF	TGTGCCAGTAGTATGAGGGTGAGTCAGCCCCAGCATTTT
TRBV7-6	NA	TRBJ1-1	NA	CASSLGISGGRVTEAFF	TGTGCCAGCAGCTTAGGAATTTCGGGGGGACGAGTCACTGAAGCTTTCTTT